Following are 27 T cell receptor beta chains from one sample sequenced in a study of CD8+ T cells in alopecia areata. Sequencing used cDNA as its template, made by extracting RNA and reverse transcribing it. TCRdb's copy holds only in-frame clones and misses some; the assay was immunoSEQ multiplex PCR. Of about 190,000 clones in the sample, 50% to 60% were seen once. Treatment described: oral pan-JAK inhibitor, 5-10 mg twice daily. The input for sequencing was CD4+ T cells sorted from blood, taken at week 4, from a patient treated with tofacitinib. The receptors originated from a human donor with alopecia areata.

The J gene is TRBJ2-1, the V gene TRBV5-4; 7 nucleotides line up with TRBD1. CDR1 SGHNT and CDR2 YYREEE come from the germline V gene (reference sequence). The CDR3 length is 15 residues. J lost 7 bases, V lost 3 bases, and 10 bases had no gene match. CDR3 coding DNA: TGTGCCAGCAGCTCTGAGACAGGGTCTGCAAATGAGCAGTTCTTC. Translating it yields CASSSETGSANEQFF.

This clone was counted once. V usage is TRBV30 and J usage is TRBJ2-7; tentative D call: TRBD1 (5 bases). The CDR3 runs 12 residues. The germline V gene encodes CDR1 GTSNPN and CDR2 SVGIG (reference sequence). Trimming removed 2 bases from V and 3 bases from J, with 8 bases in between. The CDR3 region is CAWSMQGYEQYF. As DNA, the CDR3 is TGTGCCTGGAGTATGCAGGGCTACGAGCAGTACTTC.

The gene calls are TRBV29-1 and TRBJ2-7; 7 nucleotides align to TRBD2. Germline CDR1 and CDR2: SQVTM and ANQGSEA. Germline trimming cut 6 bases from V and 0 bases from J; bases unmatched to any gene: 14. The CDR3 covers 16 residues. The CDR3: CSVVNPITSVSYEQYF. The CDR3 DNA reads as TGCAGCGTCGTGAATCCAATAACTAGCGTCTCCTACGAGCAGTACTTC.

The chain has TRBV29-1 and TRBJ1-1; no firm D call. The CDR3 has 11 residues. In germline, CDR1 is SQVTM, CDR2 ANQGSEA. Trimming shortened V by 7 bases and J by 1 base, and 7 bases separated the two germline ends. The CDR3 sequence is CSGDWNTEAFF. CDR3 nucleotide sequence: TGCAGCGGCGACTGGAACACTGAAGCTTTCTTT. The complete variable domain, with remaining parts taken from reference TRBV29-1 and TRBJ1-1, reads SAVISQKPSRDICQRGTSLTIQCQVDSQVTMMFWYRQQPGQSLTLIATANQGSEATYESGFVIDKFPISRPNLTFSTLTVSNMSPEDSSIYLCSGDWNTEAFFGQGTRLTVV.

The gene calls are TRBV29-1 and TRBJ1-4, with 8 bases that match TRBD1. With 6 bases clipped from V and 7 bases from J, the junction kept 10 bases outside the gene matches. CDR1 and CDR2 (germline): SQVTM, ANQGSEA. The CDR3 has 14 residues. The CDR3 loop is CSVRGQGKGEKLFF. The CDR3 DNA follows: TGCAGCGTCAGAGGACAGGGAAAAGGTGAAAAACTGTTTTTT.

The chain joins TRBV29-1 to TRBJ2-5; 8 positions match TRBD1. The CDR3 length is 13 residues. With 1 base clipped from V and 5 bases from J, the junction kept 3 bases outside the gene matches. Germline CDR1 SQVTM, CDR2 ANQGSEA. This CDR3 reads CSVEVRTGETQYF. The CDR3 nucleotides are TGCAGCGTTGAAGTTCGGACAGGGGAGACCCAGTACTTC.

This chain links TRBV28 with TRBJ1-5, with a weak D call TRBD1 (6 bases). V was trimmed by 7 bases and J by 0 bases, leaving 16 bases between them. Germline assignment: CDR1 MDHEN and CDR2 SYDVKM. The CDR3 contains 16 residues. CDR3 nucleotides: TGTGCCAGCATTATGACAGGCCCTTATAGCAATCAGCCCCAGCATTTT. Amino acids: CASIMTGPYSNQPQHF.

The V call is TRBV30, the J call TRBJ2-5, with 7 bases identical to TRBD2. J was trimmed by 4 bases and V by 0 bases; bases with no gene match: 2. Germline V gene lookup returns CDR1 GTSNPN and CDR2 SVGIG (reference sequence). The CDR3 extends over 13 amino acids. The CDR3 sequence: CAWSVIAGETQYF. The CDR3 DNA follows: TGTGCCTGGAGTGTAATAGCGGGAGAGACCCAGTACTTC.

V gene TRBV9 combines with J gene TRBJ2-7; TRBD2 matches 11 bases. Germline lookup yields CDR1 SGDLS and CDR2 YYNGEE. This CDR3 is built from 14 residues. Trimming removed 4 bases from V and 1 base from J; junction bases left unmatched: 1. As DNA, the CDR3 is TGTGCCAGCAGCCCTAGCGGGAGGTCCTACGAGCAGTACTTC. Its translation: CASSPSGRSYEQYF.

The rearrangement links TRBV4-3 to TRBJ2-7; D is unclear. The CDR3 has 15 amino acids. Germline loops: CDR1 LGHNA, CDR2 YSLEER. V lost 0 bases, J lost 0 bases, and 9 bases lay in between. CDR3 protein: CASSQDLAASYEQYF. The CDR3 region has the DNA TGCGCCAGCAGCCAAGATCTCGCGGCCTCCTACGAGCAGTACTTC.

The chain has TRBV19 and TRBJ2-3, with 14 nucleotides matching TRBD2. Trimming cost V 0 bases and J 7 bases; bases outside gene matches: 6. Germline-derived CDR1 and CDR2 are LNHDA and SQIVND (reference sequence). CDR3 length: 17 amino acids. CDR3 in amino acids: CASSIDTGTSGRHTQYF. The CDR3 DNA reads as TGTGCCAGTAGTATAGACACCGGGACTAGCGGGAGACATACGCAGTATTTT.

This clone was picked up a small number of times. The rearrangement joins TRBV7-9 to TRBJ2-1; D possibly matches TRBD1 or TRBD2 (5 bases each). This CDR3 has 14 amino acids. Between the trimmed V and J ends, which lost 5 bases and 15 bases, there was a span of 23 bases. Germline assignment: CDR1 SEHNR and CDR2 FQNEAQ (reference sequence). The CDR3 DNA reads as TGTGCCAGCAGCATCACTATAGCGCAGGGAGAATGGTTCTTC. Its translation is CASSITIAQGEWFF.

This chain uses TRBV4-2 with TRBJ2-7; 7 positions match TRBD2. The junction had 6 bases not matched to a gene; V was cut back by 1 base and J by 0 bases. The CDR3 runs 16 residues. Germline V gene data show CDR1 as LGHNA and CDR2 as YNFKEQ. The CDR3 loop reads CASSQVLAGDSYEQYF. The CDR3 region has the DNA TGTGCCAGCAGCCAAGTACTTGCGGGAGACTCCTACGAGCAGTACTTC.

This clone was seen a single time. The J gene is TRBJ2-6, the V gene TRBV2, with D perhaps assigned TRBD1 or TRBD2 (6 bases each). V was pared by 7 bases and J by 0 bases, with 13 bases between. Germline V gene sequence: CDR1 SNHLY, CDR2 FYNNEI. The CDR3 has 16 residues. In DNA form, the CDR3 reads TGTGCCAGCATCGAAGGGGGAGGCTCTGGGGCCAACGTCCTGACTTTC. Amino acid sequence: CASIEGGGSGANVLTF.

The rearrangement joins TRBV29-1 to TRBJ2-5, with a weak D call TRBD1 (5 bases). The CDR3 length is 13 residues. The ends were cut back, 4 bases at V and 4 bases at J, with 13 bases in the middle. Per germline, CDR1 SQVTM and CDR2 ANQGSEA. The chain's CDR3 is CSVADRVIETQYF. In DNA, the CDR3 is TGCAGCGTTGCTGACAGAGTTATAGAGACCCAGTACTTC.

The V call is TRBV29-1, the J call TRBJ2-7, with 7 nucleotides matching TRBD2. Germline V lookup: CDR1 SQVTM, CDR2 ANQGSEA. The CDR3 totals 11 residues. The CDR3 here is CSSWGGGEQYF. The CDR3 DNA follows: TGCAGTTCCTGGGGGGGTGGCGAGCAGTACTTC.

The chain combines TRBV29-1 with TRBJ2-1; 11 positions match TRBD2. The CDR3 covers 15 residues. The trim removed 4 bases at V and 7 bases at J, leaving 9 bases unmatched. Germline V lookup: CDR1 SQVTM, CDR2 ANQGSEA. DNA of the CDR3: TGCAGCGTTGGGGTCCCTAGCGGGAGGTTTAATGAGCAGTTCTTC. Translating gives CSVGVPSGRFNEQFF.

Note on this clone: The same CDR3 can be traced to other DNA sequences in this sample. The gene calls are TRBV29-1 and TRBJ1-1, with D perhaps TRBD1 (5 bases). The CDR3 loop spans 13 amino acids. V was shortened by 6 bases and J by 0 bases, with 11 bases between the two germline ends. CDR1 is SQVTM, CDR2 ANQGSEA, per germline. The CDR3 DNA sequence: TGCAGCGTCCAGGGACGGATGAACACTGAAGCTTTCTTT. Amino acids: CSVQGRMNTEAFF.

This clone came up a few times. V and J are TRBV9 and TRBJ2-5; possibly TRBD1 or TRBD2 for D (5 bases each). V shed 0 bases and J shed 6 bases, with 18 bases lying between them. Germline V gives CDR1 SGDLS, CDR2 YYNGEE. The length of the CDR3 is 16 residues. The CDR3 region has the DNA TGTGCCAGCAGCGTAGATTCAGGGACCACGTGGCAGACCCAGTACTTC. Amino acid sequence: CASSVDSGTTWQTQYF.

The chain links TRBV25-1 to TRBJ1-2, with D possibly TRBD1 on 5 matching bases. V lost 5 bases and J 2 bases, leaving 12 bases between the germline ends. The length of the CDR3 is 14 residues. Germline CDR1 reads MGHDK; CDR2 reads SYGVNS. CDR3 sequence reads: CASSYPGGNYGYTF. As DNA, the CDR3 is TGTGCCAGCAGTTACCCCGGGGGGAACTATGGCTACACCTTC.

The CDR3 nucleotides read TGTGCCTGGAGTAGACAGGGGGAAGTAGCTTTCTTT. Its translation is CAWSRQGEVAFF. The rearrangement joins TRBV30 to TRBJ1-1, with 9 bases lining up with TRBD1. The ends lost 2 bases at V and 10 bases at J; junction bases unmatched: 5. The CDR3 is 12 residues long. Looked up from germline, CDR1 is GTSNPN and CDR2 is SVGIG (reference sequence).

This clone came up a few times. The CDR3 loop is CASSLSRPGPEQFF. The CDR3 DNA reads as TGTGCCAGCAGCTTATCCCGTCCGGGGCCCGAGCAGTTCTTC. The gene calls are TRBV7-2 and TRBJ2-1; the D gene could be TRBD1 or TRBD2 (5 bases each). The CDR3 has 14 residues. Germline V CDR1 and CDR2: SGHTA, FQGNSA. V was clipped by 2 bases and J by 10 bases, with 15 bases between them.

This clone was detected only a few times. The chain carries TRBV11-2 and TRBJ2-2, with TRBD2 matching 10 bases. Trimming took 4 bases from V and 6 from J; bases not matched to a gene: 5. The length of the CDR3 is 15 residues. CDR1 is SGHAT and CDR2 is FQNNGV in the germline V gene. CDR3 amino acids: CASSYLAGAAGELFF. DNA for the CDR3: TGTGCCAGCAGCTACCTAGCGGGAGCGGCCGGGGAGCTGTTTTTT.

This clone showed up just a few times. This sequence joins TRBV7-2 and TRBJ2-5, with 10 nucleotides matching TRBD2. J was trimmed by 3 bases and V by 6 bases; bases with no gene match: 4. Germline CDR1 SGHTA, CDR2 FQGNSA. This CDR3 has 14 residues. The CDR3 reads CASRPLAGKETQYF. CDR3 sequence (DNA): TGTGCCAGCAGACCACTAGCGGGAAAAGAGACCCAGTACTTC. Drawing the rest from reference TRBV7-2 and TRBJ2-5, the complete variable domain is GAGVSQSPSNKVTEKGKDVELRCDPISGHTALYWYRQSLGQGLEFLIYFQGNSAPDKSGLPSDRFSAERTGGSVSTLTIQRTQQEDSAVYLCASRPLAGKETQYFGPGTRLLVL.

This chain links TRBV29-1 with TRBJ2-1; 15 nucleotides match TRBD2. Trimming cost V 6 bases and J 11 bases; bases outside gene matches: 14. Germline V lookup: CDR1 SQVTM, CDR2 ANQGSEA. This CDR3 has 16 residues. As DNA, the CDR3 is TGCAGCGTCGAGGCCCCGGGACTAGCGGGGGGAAAGAAGCAGTTCTTC. Amino acids: CSVEAPGLAGGKKQFF.

This clone was recorded at least ten times. The chain carries TRBV29-1 and TRBJ1-5, with no clear D. Germline lookup yields CDR1 SQVTM and CDR2 ANQGSEA. The CDR3 runs 14 residues. Trimming cost V 4 bases and J 2 bases, with 12 bases left between them. DNA of the CDR3: TGCAGCGTTGGGACCCTCGGGGGCAATCAGCCCCAGCATTTT. Its translation: CSVGTLGGNQPQHF.

Note on this clone: Its ends do not fully match the called genes, so a read error is possible. The rearrangement uses TRBV30 and TRBJ2-3, with 7 bases matching TRBD2. Germline CDR1 GTSNPN, CDR2 SVGIG (reference sequence). The CDR3 totals 14 residues. CDR3 coding DNA: TGTGCCCGGAGACGGGCGGGAGCAACAGATACGCAGTATTTT. Protein: CARRRAGATDTQYF.